The clone carrying this T cell receptor (beta chain) was found once. Mismatch with germline at one junction end may stem from a read error. Original handling: The authors estimated nucleated cell counts from reference gene primer amplification. This table comes from immunoSEQ multiplex PCR, and its TCRdb copy is limited to in-frame clones, with some not included. V and J calls plus clone size are reproduced from that table; the DNA served to infer D and trimming. The sample yields just over 300,000 clones, approximately 89% seen once. CDR3 length: 15 residues. The germline gives CDR1 MNHEY, CDR2 SVGAGI. These data belong to a study of blood T cell repertoires in COVID-19. Looking at the study overall: Both acute and convalescent COVID-19 samples were obtained from the United States, Italy and Spain.

Symptom resolution, clearance, or two negative PCRs marked the recovered donors of Cohort 3. The receptor was derived from a middle-aged woman who had recovered from COVID-19. This chain connects TRBV6-5 to TRBJ2-3; TRBD1 aligns across 10 bases. The sequenced material came from PBMCs or T cells enriched from blood (not recorded which). CDR3: CASSTGTGAADMQYF. CDR3 nucleotide sequence: TGTGCCAGCAGTACCGGGACAGGGGCTGCAGATATGCAGTATTTT.